One sample yielded the 8 T cell receptor beta chains listed below, sequenced in a study of CD8 T cells in ankylosing spondylitis. Via MiXCR, TCRdb re-called the 5' RACE reads, giving one row per CDR3 protein. The repertoire holds some 340,000 distinct CDR3 sequences, with under 15% as singletons. The specimen sequenced was blood, either unsorted or a sorted T cell fraction (not recorded which). Receptor source: a male donor with ankylosing spondylitis or in good health (not recorded which).

This clonotype appeared a few times. The chain couples TRBV12-5 to TRBJ1-4, with D maybe TRBD1 (5 bases). V was pared by 5 bases and J by 7 bases, with 14 bases between. Germline CDR1 is LGHNT and CDR2 is FRNRAP. The CDR3 has 14 amino acids. CDR3 sequence: CASGRDSATEKLFF. CDR3 nucleotide sequence: TGTGCTAGTGGTCGGGACTCCGCAACTGAAAAACTGTTTTTT.

This clonotype was picked up a small number of times. V gene TRBV12-5 combines with J gene TRBJ2-1; no reliable D call. Germline-derived CDR1 and CDR2 are LGHNT and FRNRAP. This CDR3 comprises 14 residues. V lost 2 bases and J 8 bases, leaving 13 bases between the germline ends. CDR3 loop: CASGLPPFGHEQFF. For the CDR3, the DNA is TGTGCTAGTGGTTTGCCCCCCTTCGGGCATGAGCAGTTCTTC. The full variable domain, completed using reference TRBV12-5 and TRBJ2-1, is DARVTQTPRHKVTEMGQEVTMRCQPILGHNTVFWYRQTMMQGLELLAYFRNRAPLDDSGMPKDRFSAEMPDATLATLKIQPSEPRDSAVYFCASGLPPFGHEQFFGPGTRLTVL.

This chain uses TRBV5-1 with TRBJ2-3; D is ambiguous. Trimming took off 4 bases at V and 2 bases at J, with 8 bases between the two ends. Germline V gene sequence: CDR1 SGHRS, CDR2 YFSETQ. There are 13 residues in the CDR3. CDR3 coding DNA: TGCGCCAGCAGCGATAGGTCCACAGATACGCAGTATTTT. This encodes CASSDRSTDTQYF.

The rearrangement links TRBV7-6 to TRBJ2-3, with D possibly being TRBD1 or TRBD2 (6 bases each). This CDR3 region has 14 residues. Between the trimmed V and J ends, which lost 4 bases and 6 bases, there was a span of 14 bases. Per germline, CDR1 SGHVS and CDR2 FNYEAQ. CDR3 nucleotides: TGTGCCAGCAGCTGGGGGGCACCCCGGGATACGCAGTATTTT. Translated: CASSWGAPRDTQYF.

The genes are TRBV5-5 and TRBJ1-5; D unclear. The V end was cut by 1 base, the J end by 5 bases, with 13 bases between. The length of the CDR3 is 15 residues. From germline, CDR1 is SGHKS and CDR2 YYEKEE (reference sequence). CDR3 amino acids: CASSLTSPLDQPQHF. Here the CDR3 DNA reads TGTGCCAGCAGCTTGACCAGTCCGTTAGATCAGCCCCAGCATTTT. Filled out from reference TRBV5-5 and TRBJ1-5, the complete variable domain reads DAGVTQSPTHLIKTRGQQVTLRCSPISGHKSVSWYQQVLGQGPQFIFQYYEKEERGRGNFPDRFSARQFPNYSSELNVNALLLGDSALYLCASSLTSPLDQPQHFGDGTRLSIL.

This clonotype was found a few times. V usage is TRBV5-1 and J usage is TRBJ2-1, with D possibly being TRBD1 (6 bases). V lost 4 bases and J 3 bases, leaving 14 bases between the germline ends. This CDR3 is 15 amino acids long. The germline V gene encodes CDR1 SGHRS and CDR2 YFSETQ. The CDR3 sequence: CASSRTGSDYNEQFF. CDR3 in DNA: TGCGCCAGCAGCCGAACAGGGTCCGACTACAATGAGCAGTTCTTC.

This clonotype was observed a few times. The V gene is TRBV4-2, the J gene TRBJ2-7; TRBD2 agrees at 8 bases. The germline CDR1 and CDR2 sequences are LGHNA and YNFKEQ. The CDR3 loop spans 14 amino acids. V gave up 0 bases and J gave up 4 bases; unmatched junction bases: 2. The CDR3 reads CASSQDTSGYEQYF. The CDR3 bases are TGTGCCAGCAGCCAAGACACTAGCGGATACGAGCAGTACTTC.

This clonotype was seen a few times. The J gene is TRBJ1-2, the V gene TRBV20-1; D possibly corresponds to TRBD1 (5 bases). Germline V gene data show CDR1 as DFQATT and CDR2 as SNEGSKA (reference sequence). CDR3 size: 13 residues. V was trimmed by 6 bases and J by 8 bases, leaving 19 bases between them. The CDR3 reads CSASKGLSGGYTF. In DNA, the CDR3 is TGCAGTGCCTCGAAGGGGTTATCGGGAGGCTACACCTTC.